Presented here are 22 T cell receptor beta chains from one specimen sequenced in a study of T cell responses to AZD1222 COVID-19 vaccine. The protocol was immunoSEQ multiplex PCR, while the TCRdb copy is restricted to in-frame clones and leaves out a portion. This sample has over 100,000 clones, with approximately 84% found just once. The sequencing used peripheral blood, collected on day 0 of AZD1222 vaccination. The receptors derive from an adult in good health.

This rearrangement joins TRBV19 to TRBJ1-1; D is undetermined. The CDR3 is 15 amino acids. Trimming pared 6 bases from V and 0 bases from J, leaving 14 bases between. CDR1 and CDR2 from the germline V gene are LNHDA and SQIVND (reference sequence). Here the CDR3 DNA reads TGTGCCAGTAGCGTGGAACTATCCATGAACACTGAAGCTTTCTTT. This gives the protein CASSVELSMNTEAFF.

The chain couples TRBV28 to TRBJ1-2; D may be TRBD1 (6 bases). CDR3 length equals 15 residues. V was cut by 5 bases and J by 3 bases, with 16 bases left in between. CDR1 is MDHEN, CDR2 SYDVKM, per germline. CDR3 sequence reads: CASSRGQRGDYGYTF. In DNA form, the CDR3 reads TGTGCCAGCAGTAGAGGACAGCGAGGGGACTATGGCTACACCTTC.

The genes are TRBV5-1 and TRBJ1-1; D is perhaps TRBD1 (6 bases). The CDR3 is made up of 14 amino acids. Trimming stripped 6 bases from V and 4 bases from J, with 16 bases between. Germline CDR1 reads SGHRS; CDR2 reads YFSETQ. CDR3 DNA sequence: TGCGCCAGCACCCCTTGGGGACAAGGCACTGAAGCTTTCTTT. It specifies CASTPWGQGTEAFF.

This clone was detected once. J is TRBJ1-1 and V is TRBV5-1; TRBD1 matches at 9 bases. CDR1 and CDR2 from the germline V gene are SGHRS and YFSETQ. The CDR3 is 13 amino acids. Unmatched junction bases numbered 3, after V lost 5 bases and J lost 4 bases. The CDR3 loop reads CASRQGATTEAFF. The CDR3 nucleotides read TGCGCCAGCAGACAGGGGGCGACCACTGAAGCTTTCTTT.

This clone was seen a single time. This rearrangement joins TRBV18 to TRBJ2-5; no firm D call. V lost 3 bases and J 3 bases, leaving 11 bases between the germline ends. CDR3 size: 14 residues. Germline V gives CDR1 KGHSH, CDR2 LQKENI. The CDR3 DNA is TGTGCCAGCTCACCCCCGTGGGTGAAAGAGACCCAGTACTTC. Translation: CASSPPWVKETQYF.

V usage is TRBV3-1 (or the pseudogene TRBV3-2) and J usage is TRBJ2-5; D may be TRBD2 (5 bases). Germline V gene lookup returns CDR1 LGHDT and CDR2 YNNKEL (reference sequence). The CDR3 is 15 amino acids. V was pared by 1 base and J by 2 bases, with 11 bases between. CDR3 sequence reads: CASSQGTRGQETQYF. The CDR3 DNA sequence: TGTGCCAGCAGCCAAGGGACTCGCGGGCAAGAGACCCAGTACTTC.

The rearrangement joins TRBV24-1 to TRBJ2-6; 10 positions agree with TRBD1. With 1 base clipped from V and 1 base from J, the junction kept 3 bases outside the gene matches. Per germline, CDR1 KGHDR and CDR2 SFDVKD. This CDR3 has 18 residues. The CDR3 region is CATSDFRTGGSGANVLTF. CDR3 nucleotide sequence: TGTGCCACCAGTGATTTTAGGACAGGGGGATCTGGGGCCAACGTCCTGACTTTC.

Only a few counts were recorded for this clone. Other DNA sequences in this specimen translate into the identical CDR3. The V and J genes are TRBV28 and TRBJ1-5; D is possibly TRBD1 (5 bases). V gave up 5 bases and J gave up 7 bases, with 15 bases separating them. CDR3 length: 14 residues. The germline V gene has CDR1 MDHEN and CDR2 SYDVKM. CDR3: CASSGGTGRQPQHF. Written as DNA, the CDR3 is TGTGCCAGCAGTGGGGGAACAGGCCGGCAGCCCCAGCATTTT.

This rearrangement joins TRBV10-3 to TRBJ1-1, with unresolved D. The V end was cut by 2 bases, the J end by 1 base, with 17 bases between. The CDR3 runs 17 residues. Germline assignment: CDR1 ENHRY and CDR2 SYGVKD. CDR3 sequence reads: CAISEPEGRWGNTEAFF. The CDR3 DNA sequence: TGTGCCATCAGTGAGCCCGAAGGGAGGTGGGGGAACACTGAAGCTTTCTTT.

The chain has TRBV7-2 and TRBJ1-6, with 7 bases identical to TRBD1. Looked up from germline, CDR1 is SGHTA and CDR2 is FQGNSA. J lost 7 bases, V lost 1 base, and 13 bases had no gene match. The CDR3 extends over 18 amino acids. The CDR3 nucleotides read TGTGCCAGCAGCTTAGTAGGGAGGACAGGTCAAGGGAATTCACCCCTCCACTTT. Amino acid sequence: CASSLVGRTGQGNSPLHF. The full variable domain, its missing parts supplied by reference TRBV7-2 and TRBJ1-6, is GAGVSQSPSNKVTEKGKDVELRCDPISGHTALYWYRQSLGQGLEFLIYFQGNSAPDKSGLPSDRFSAERTGGSVSTLTIQRTQQEDSAVYLCASSLVGRTGQGNSPLHFGNGTRLTVT.

The chain recombines TRBV7-8 with TRBJ1-1; unclear D gene. Trimming pared 4 bases from V and 0 bases from J, leaving 9 bases between. CDR1 and CDR2 from the germline V gene are SGHVS and FQNEAQ. CDR3 length equals 14 residues. The DNA for the CDR3 is TGTGCCAGCAGCTCAAAACCAATGAACACTGAAGCTTTCTTT. Translation gives CASSSKPMNTEAFF.

The V and J genes are TRBV27 and TRBJ1-2, with 9 positions matching TRBD1. The ends lost 4 bases at V and 5 bases at J; junction bases unmatched: 14. Germline-derived CDR1 and CDR2 are MNHEY and SMNVEV (reference sequence). The CDR3 contains 17 residues. DNA for the CDR3: TGTGCCAGCAGTTCCTACCCGGGACAGGGAGCGCGGTATGGCTACACCTTC. It specifies CASSSYPGQGARYGYTF.

J is TRBJ2-1 and V is TRBV6-5, with 8 positions matching TRBD2. The CDR3 runs 14 residues. After removal of 6 bases from V and 7 bases from J, the junction contained 8 bases not matched to a gene. Germline V gene lookup returns CDR1 MNHEY and CDR2 SVGAGI. The CDR3 sequence: CASRKTGGRNEQFF. CDR3 nucleotides: TGTGCCAGCAGAAAAACGGGAGGGCGGAATGAGCAGTTCTTC.

This clone was observed a few times. This rearrangement joins TRBV5-1 to TRBJ2-2, with D perhaps TRBD2 (6 bases). Germline lookup yields CDR1 SGHRS and CDR2 YFSETQ. V was trimmed by 4 bases and J by 5 bases, leaving 12 bases between them. The CDR3 runs 14 residues. The CDR3 spells CASSGEAQTGELFF. In nucleotides, the CDR3 is TGCGCCAGCAGCGGGGAGGCCCAAACCGGGGAGCTGTTTTTT.

This clone came up a few times. Germline is not matched at one junction end, which may reflect a read error. This chain uses TRBV4-1 with TRBJ1-1; D is possibly TRBD1 (6 bases). The germline V gene has CDR1 MGHRA and CDR2 YSYEKL. This CDR3 is built from 18 residues. CDR3 residues: CASSQEAQGKGLKTEAFF. DNA of the CDR3: TGCGCCAGCAGCCAAGAGGCCCAGGGGAAGGGTCTGAAAACTGAAGCTTTCTTT.

This clone showed up just a few times. The CDR3 coding sequence is TGCGCCAGCAGTGACGACAGTGAAGCTTTCTTT. It codes for CASSDDSEAFF. The V gene is TRBV10-1, the J gene TRBJ1-1, with D perhaps matching TRBD1 (5 bases). The germline V and J ends were trimmed by 3 bases and 7 bases, with 6 bases remaining between them. Germline values: CDR1 WNHNN, CDR2 SYGVQD (reference sequence). CDR3 length equals 11 residues.

The J gene is TRBJ2-3, the V gene TRBV7-3; D uncertain. The germline V and J ends were trimmed by 1 base and 2 bases, with 7 bases remaining between them. CDR1 and CDR2 from the germline V gene are SGHTA and FQGTGA. The CDR3 runs 14 residues. The CDR3 reads CASSLSSLTDTQYF. The CDR3 bases are TGTGCCAGCAGCTTAAGCAGCCTCACAGATACGCAGTATTTT.

This chain joins TRBV7-9 and TRBJ1-6, with D unresolved. V gave up 2 bases and J gave up 0 bases, with 14 bases separating them. CDR1 and CDR2 from the germline V gene are SEHNR and FQNEAQ (reference sequence). CDR3 length: 18 residues. The CDR3 spells CASSLRSGSSSYNSPLHF. The CDR3 region has the DNA TGTGCCAGCAGCTTACGGTCAGGCAGCAGCTCCTATAATTCACCCCTCCACTTT. Full variable domain (missing parts from reference TRBV7-9 and TRBJ1-6): DTGVSQNPRHKITKRGQNVTFRCDPISEHNRLYWYRQTLGQGPEFLTYFQNEAQLEKSRLLSDRFSAERPKGSFSTLEIQRTEQGDSAMYLCASSLRSGSSSYNSPLHFGNGTRLTVT.

The chain couples TRBV7-9 to TRBJ1-2, with 7 bases matching TRBD1. Germline V CDR1 and CDR2: SEHNR, FQNEAQ (reference sequence). This CDR3 is 16 amino acids long. V dropped 2 bases and J dropped 3; count of bases not matched to a gene: 9. The CDR3 DNA sequence: TGTGCCAGCAGCTTATCTAGAGGGGGCGCGGACTATGGCTACACCTTC. Protein product: CASSLSRGGADYGYTF.

V is TRBV5-4 and J is TRBJ1-1, with D perhaps TRBD1 (6 bases). From germline, CDR1 is SGHNT and CDR2 YYREEE (reference sequence). V was pared by 0 bases and J by 4 bases, with 10 bases between. The CDR3 extends over 14 amino acids. CDR3 DNA sequence: TGTGCCAGCAGCTTGGGGGGGGCTGGCACTGAAGCTTTCTTT. Protein product: CASSLGGAGTEAFF.

The chain is built from TRBV3-1 (or the pseudogene TRBV3-2) and TRBJ2-3; D call uncertain. V dropped 4 bases and J dropped 5 bases, with 4 bases sitting between them. The CDR3 contains 11 residues. The germline CDR1 and CDR2 sequences are LGHDT and YNNKEL (reference sequence). The CDR3 loop reads CASSLKDTQYF. The DNA for the CDR3 is TGTGCCAGCAGCCTCAAAGATACGCAGTATTTT.

The chain combines TRBV7-9 with TRBJ2-2, with TRBD2 matching over 13 bases. The CDR3 loop spans 16 amino acids. The germline V gene encodes CDR1 SEHNR and CDR2 FQNEAQ (reference sequence). V lost 5 bases and J lost 4; bases outside the gene matches: 4. The DNA for the CDR3 is TGTGCCAGCAGCCGGACTAGCGGGGGTGTCACCGGGGAGCTGTTTTTT. Encoded protein: CASSRTSGGVTGELFF.